Following are 27 T cell receptor beta chains from one sample sequenced in a study of T cell repertoires in cytomegalovirus infection. TCRdb fed the reads into MiXCR, producing one record per CDR3 protein. The repertoire holds 350,000 to 450,000 distinct CDR3 sequences, with around a sixth as singletons. The sequencing input was PBMCs. The receptors come from a human donor in good health (CMV status not recorded). Some clones in this sample may be carry-over from other donors' samples.

The CDR3 nucleotides read TGTGCCAGCAGCTTGGTGCGGGAGCCAAGATGGACCCAGTACTTC. Translated, it gives CASSLVREPRWTQYF. The V call is TRBV5-5, the J call TRBJ2-5, with 7 bases that match TRBD2. Per the germline V gene, CDR1 is SGHKS and CDR2 is YYEKEE (reference sequence). The CDR3 runs to 15 residues. The trim removed 0 bases at V and 7 bases at J, leaving 9 bases unmatched.

The chain employs TRBV11-2 and TRBJ2-2; weak D call: TRBD1 (5 bases). V lost 6 bases to trimming and J lost 2 bases, with 16 bases between them. Germline V gene sequence: CDR1 SGHAT, CDR2 FQNNGV. CDR3 length: 16 residues. Here the CDR3 reads CASSYRPGVNTGELFF. The CDR3 region has the DNA TGTGCCAGCAGTTACAGGCCCGGCGTAAACACCGGGGAGCTGTTTTTT.

There are a few counts of this clonotype. The gene calls are TRBV29-1 and TRBJ2-7; the D is unclear. The ends were cut back, 4 bases at V and 0 bases at J, with 7 bases in the middle. The CDR3 runs 12 residues. The V gene's germline CDR1 is SQVTM and CDR2 ANQGSEA. The CDR3 is CSVGVSSYEQYF. The CDR3 DNA sequence: TGCAGCGTTGGAGTCAGCTCCTACGAGCAGTACTTC.

The J gene is TRBJ1-2, the V gene TRBV18, with D unclear. Germline V gives CDR1 KGHSH, CDR2 LQKENI. The length of the CDR3 is 14 residues. Between the trimmed V and J ends, which lost 2 bases and 2 bases, there was a span of 9 bases. In DNA, the CDR3 is TGTGCCAGCTCACCAACAAGGGCGAACTATGGCTACACCTTC. It translates to CASSPTRANYGYTF.

This clonotype was counted only a few times. This chain links TRBV20-1 with TRBJ1-1, with no clear D. This CDR3 comprises 14 residues. The germline CDR1 and CDR2 sequences are DFQATT and SNEGSKA (reference sequence). V was shortened by 4 bases and J by 2 bases, with 14 bases between the two germline ends. CDR3 residues: CSAIGSGINTEAFF. As DNA, the CDR3 is TGCAGTGCTATAGGGTCGGGGATTAACACTGAAGCTTTCTTT.

A word on this clonotype: A much larger clone is a single base away; this may be a read error. This chain connects TRBV6-2 or TRBV6-3 to TRBJ2-7; 9 bases are a match to TRBD2. The length of the CDR3 is 16 residues. Trimming took 4 bases from V and 7 from J; bases not matched to a gene: 14. Germline V gives CDR1 MNHEY, CDR2 SVGEGT. CDR3 nucleotide sequence: TGTGCCAGCAGTTCAGGCCCGGTGGCGGGAGGGCGAGAGCAGTACTTC. This codes for CASSSGPVAGGREQYF.

This clonotype has just a few counts. The chain links TRBV12-3 or TRBV12-4 to TRBJ2-3; 8 bases align to TRBD2. J was trimmed by 0 bases and V by 6 bases; bases with no gene match: 5. This CDR3 is built from 15 residues. CDR3 DNA sequence: TGTGCCAGCAGGCCGCCTAGCGGGAGCACAGATACGCAGTATTTT. Protein: CASRPPSGSTDTQYF.

This clonotype was detected ten times or more. The chain links TRBV27 to TRBJ1-2; D gene ambiguous. V was shortened by 6 bases and J by 8 bases, with 22 bases between the two germline ends. The CDR3 length is 15 residues. From germline, CDR1 is MNHEY and CDR2 SMNVEV (reference sequence). The CDR3 DNA sequence: TGTGCCAGCAGGGTCCTCGGGGTAGGGAAGGAGGGCTACACCTTC. This translates into CASRVLGVGKEGYTF.

The genes are TRBV19 and TRBJ1-1, with no clear D. The V gene's germline CDR1 is LNHDA and CDR2 SQIVND (reference sequence). V was shortened by 1 base and J by 4 bases, with 10 bases between the two germline ends. This CDR3 has 14 residues. The DNA of the CDR3 is TGTGCCAGTAGTATAGGAGAAGGATCCACTGAAGCTTTCTTT. Its translation: CASSIGEGSTEAFF.

This chain uses TRBV12-3 or TRBV12-4 with TRBJ2-3; D is possibly TRBD1 or TRBD2 (5 bases each). The CDR3 sequence is 16 residues long. V lost 3 bases to trimming and J lost 2 bases, with 15 bases between them. The CDR3 DNA reads TGTGCCAGCAGTTTTAGCGAGTTGGGGGACACAGATACGCAGTATTTT. Translating gives CASSFSELGDTDTQYF.

This clonotype was detected a few times. The V gene is TRBV7-6, the J gene TRBJ2-2; D tentatively reads TRBD1 or TRBD2 (5 bases each). Germline CDR1 SGHVS, CDR2 FNYEAQ. Trimming cost V 2 bases and J 3 bases, with 19 bases left between them. The CDR3 spans 18 residues. The CDR3 DNA is TGTGCCAGCAGCTTAATGAGGCTGACGACAGCGGACACCGGGGAGCTGTTTTTT. This encodes CASSLMRLTTADTGELFF.

In this sample, this clonotype turned up many times. The rearrangement links TRBV7-8 to TRBJ1-4; D is unclear. Between the trimmed V and J ends, which lost 5 bases and 6 bases, there was a span of 10 bases. The CDR3 is 13 amino acids. CDR1 is SGHVS, CDR2 FQNEAQ, per germline. CDR3 in amino acids: CASSQEADEKLFF. As DNA, the CDR3 is TGTGCCAGCAGCCAAGAGGCGGATGAAAAACTGTTTTTT.

This clonotype has ten or more counts. The gene calls are TRBV2 and TRBJ1-2; unclear D gene. CDR3 length equals 15 residues. Trimming shortened V by 10 bases and J by 5 bases, and 23 bases separated the two germline ends. Germline lookup yields CDR1 SNHLY and CDR2 FYNNEI. The CDR3 coding sequence is TGTGCCACCCGGGGAGGGTCAGAATCGACGTATGGCTACACCTTC. This sequence encodes CATRGGSESTYGYTF. Variable domain in full (rest from reference TRBV2 and TRBJ1-2): EPEVTQTPSHQVTQMGQEVILRCVPISNHLYFYWYRQILGQKVEFLVSFYNNEISEKSEIFDDQFSVERPDGSNFTLKIRSTKLEDSAMYFCATRGGSESTYGYTFGSGTRLTVV.

This clonotype was counted between two and nine times. The V and J genes are TRBV4-3 and TRBJ2-5; 9 positions agree with TRBD2. Germline-derived CDR1 and CDR2 are LGHNA and YSLEER. V gave up 4 bases and J gave up 4 bases; unmatched junction bases: 4. The CDR3 contains 14 residues. This chain's CDR3 is CASSRVAGVETQYF. The CDR3 bases are TGCGCCAGCAGCCGAGTAGCGGGAGTAGAGACCCAGTACTTC.

As to this clonotype: One junction end does not reproduce the germline sequence, and a read error may be involved. J is TRBJ2-7 and V is TRBV4-1, with D possibly matching TRBD1 (7 bases). Germline V gives CDR1 MGHRA, CDR2 YSYEKL. The CDR3 spans 15 residues. CDR3 nucleotides: TGTGCCAGCAGCCAAGATGAAGGCAGGGGGAGGGAGCAGTACTTC. Amino acid sequence: CASSQDEGRGREQYF.

The chain carries TRBV28 and TRBJ2-7; TRBD2 matches at 10 bases. The trim removed 1 base at V and 3 bases at J, leaving 6 bases unmatched. Germline V gene lookup returns CDR1 MDHEN and CDR2 SYDVKM. This CDR3 spans 16 amino acids. CDR3: CASSLLQAGGVYEQYF. CDR3 nucleotide sequence: TGTGCCAGCAGTTTATTACAAGCGGGGGGGGTCTACGAGCAGTACTTC.

This clonotype was counted many times. The chain couples TRBV7-8 to TRBJ2-7; D remains ambiguous. The CDR3 is made up of 12 amino acids. Germline CDR1 reads SGHVS; CDR2 reads FQNEAQ. Trimming pared 3 bases from V and 7 bases from J, leaving 10 bases between. The CDR3 here is CASSLSSWEQYF. In DNA, the CDR3 is TGTGCCAGCAGCTTGAGCAGCTGGGAGCAGTACTTC.

The CDR3, as DNA: TGCGCCAGCAGCCAAGATCGGGGCGGAGGATATAGCAATCAGCCCCAGCATTTT. This translates into CASSQDRGGGYSNQPQHF. The chain carries TRBV4-1 and TRBJ1-5, with D possibly matching TRBD1 (5 bases). CDR1 and CDR2 (germline): MGHRA, YSYEKL. V was trimmed by 0 bases and J by 0 bases, leaving 15 bases between them. The CDR3 length is 18 residues.

J is TRBJ2-5 and V is TRBV7-3; D possibly corresponds to TRBD2 (6 bases). With 6 bases removed from V and 1 base from J, the gap between germline ends came to 15 bases. CDR1 is SGHTA and CDR2 is FQGTGA in the germline V gene. CDR3 length: 15 residues. The CDR3 loop reads CASRPISGGQETQYF. DNA for the CDR3: TGTGCCAGCAGGCCGATCTCCGGGGGCCAAGAGACCCAGTACTTC.

There are a few counts of this clonotype. The CDR3 region is CASSSTGGSLGDEQYF. The CDR3 coding sequence is TGTGCCAGCAGTTCAACAGGGGGCTCCCTCGGGGACGAGCAGTACTTC. The V gene is TRBV12-3 or TRBV12-4, the J gene TRBJ2-7; 9 bases line up with TRBD1. The V and J ends lost 4 bases and 5 bases, in that order; junction bases with no gene match: 12. The CDR3 contains 16 residues.

In nucleotides, the CDR3 is TGTGCCAGCACCGAAGGGGTGTACCCCGGGGAGCTGTTTTTT. Protein: CASTEGVYPGELFF. The chain is built from TRBV12-3 or TRBV12-4 and TRBJ2-2, with D possibly matching TRBD1 (5 bases). V lost 7 bases and J 6 bases, leaving 15 bases between the germline ends. The CDR3 runs to 14 residues.

This clonotype was detected many times. The chain joins TRBV11-3 to TRBJ1-1, with 8 bases that match TRBD1. The CDR3 consists of 16 residues. V lost 5 bases, J lost 3 bases, and 11 bases stayed unmatched. Germline CDR1 and CDR2: SGHNT and YENEEA. Here the CDR3 reads CASSLGQGREDTEAFF. The CDR3 DNA reads as TGTGCCAGCAGCCTAGGACAGGGTAGAGAGGACACTGAAGCTTTCTTT.

Notes on this clonotype: This may come from a read error, since a much larger clone is one base off. Because it lacks the conserved phenylalanine or tryptophan at the end, this CDR3 is likely a read error. The genes are TRBV29-1 and TRBJ2-3; perhaps TRBD2 as D (6 bases). The length of the CDR3 is 12 residues. Germline CDR1 is SQVTM and CDR2 is ANQGSEA. Trimming removed 8 bases at V and 7 bases at J, with 16 bases between. CDR3 in DNA: TGCAGCCTGGCCGGGGGTATCAATACGCAGTATATT. Protein product: CSLAGGINTQYI.

The chain joins TRBV19 to TRBJ1-2; no firm D call. V dropped 6 bases and J dropped 6 bases, with 14 bases sitting between them. Germline lookup yields CDR1 LNHDA and CDR2 SQIVND (reference sequence). The CDR3 loop spans 13 amino acids. For the CDR3, the DNA is TGTGCCAGTAGCCTTATGGCAGAGGATGGCTACACCTTC. Protein sequence: CASSLMAEDGYTF.

V gene TRBV24-1 combines with J gene TRBJ1-5; D is perhaps TRBD1 (5 bases). In germline, CDR1 is KGHDR, CDR2 SFDVKD. V dropped 3 bases and J dropped 5 bases, with 10 bases sitting between them. The length of the CDR3 is 14 residues. This chain's CDR3 is CATSDPGLHQPQHF. For the CDR3, the DNA is TGTGCCACCAGTGATCCGGGACTCCATCAGCCCCAGCATTTT.

In regard to this clonotype: This clone may be a read error of a much larger clone one base away. The V gene is TRBV7-2, the J gene TRBJ1-2; 7 positions agree with TRBD1. This CDR3 spans 17 amino acids. Germline V CDR1 and CDR2: SGHTA, FQGNSA. DNA of the CDR3: TGTGCCAGCAGCTTACAGGGGGGGATGGGACCTAACTATAGCTACACCTTC. Its translation: CASSLQGGMGPNYSYTF.

This clonotype was picked up a small number of times. CDR3 DNA: TGTGCCAGCAGCCTGGGGAGTGGAGATTCACCCCTCCACTTT. Protein sequence: CASSLGSGDSPLHF. The chain links TRBV14 to TRBJ1-6; D gene ambiguous. Trimming shortened V by 4 bases and J by 8 bases, and 12 bases separated the two germline ends. The CDR3 has 14 amino acids. In germline, CDR1 is SGHDN, CDR2 FVKESK.